Here is one T cell receptor beta chain with its context. This entry is derived from a study of blood T cell repertoires in COVID-19. Study information: The study drew acute and convalescent COVID-19 samples from the United States, Italy and Spain.

Authors' data handling: Amplification of reference gene primers was used by the study to estimate nucleated cell counts. Clones were read by immunoSEQ multiplex PCR, and TCRdb kept only the in-frame ones, dropping some. V and J calls and clone size are as listed in that table; D and trimming were resolved from the DNA. The sample holds some 140,000 clones, around 79% seen once. The CDR3 runs to 15 residues. Germline CDR1 is WNHNN and CDR2 is SYGVQD (reference sequence). V dropped 6 bases and J dropped 2 bases, with 16 bases sitting between them. The sequencing sample was made of peripheral blood. The V call is TRBV10-1, the J call TRBJ2-5; a possible D gene is TRBD1 (6 bases). This TCR derives from a man aged 60 to 69 with acute or convalescent COVID-19. CDR3 DNA: TGCGCCAGCAGGCGGACCGGGACAACACAAGAGACCCAGTACTTC. This sequence encodes CASRRTGTTQETQYF.